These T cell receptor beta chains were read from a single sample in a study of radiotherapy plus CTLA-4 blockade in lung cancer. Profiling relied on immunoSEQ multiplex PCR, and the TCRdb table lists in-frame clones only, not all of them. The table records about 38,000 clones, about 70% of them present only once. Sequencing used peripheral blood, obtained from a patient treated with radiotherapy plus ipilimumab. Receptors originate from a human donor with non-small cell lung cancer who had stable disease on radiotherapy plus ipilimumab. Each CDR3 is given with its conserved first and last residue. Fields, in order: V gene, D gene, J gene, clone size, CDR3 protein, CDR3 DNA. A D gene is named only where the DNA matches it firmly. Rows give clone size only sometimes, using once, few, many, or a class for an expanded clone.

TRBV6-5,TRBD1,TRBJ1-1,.,CASSGTVNTEAFF,TGTGCCAGCAGTGGGACAGTGAACACTGAAGCTTTCTTT
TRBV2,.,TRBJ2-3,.,CASNRDGRGLQGTNTQYF,TGTGCCAGTAACAGGGACGGTCGTGGTCTACAAGGCACAAATACGCAGTATTTT
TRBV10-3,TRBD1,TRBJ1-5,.,CAISPGQGLMGNQPQHF,TGTGCCATCAGCCCAGGACAGGGGTTGATGGGCAATCAGCCCCAGCATTTT
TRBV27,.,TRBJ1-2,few,CASSSQGAGYGYTF,TGTGCCAGCAGTTCACAGGGTGCGGGCTATGGCTACACCTTC
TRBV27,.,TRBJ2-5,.,CASRPAQVGAQYF,TGTGCCAGCAGACCCGCCCAGGTGGGGGCCCAGTACTTC
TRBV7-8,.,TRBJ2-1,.,CASSQRQEQFF,TGTGCCAGCAGCCAACGACAGGAGCAGTTCTTC
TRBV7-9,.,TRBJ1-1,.,CASSQARTEAFF,TGTGCCAGCAGCCAAGCCAGGACTGAAGCTTTCTTT
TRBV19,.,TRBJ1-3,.,CASTLAGVAGNTIYF,TGTGCCAGTACGTTGGCAGGGGTGGCTGGAAACACCATATATTTT
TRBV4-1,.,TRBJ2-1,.,CASSPRGASSYNEQFF,TGCGCCAGCAGCCCCCGGGGCGCTAGCTCCTACAATGAGCAGTTCTTC
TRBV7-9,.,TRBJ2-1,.,CASSAMSSYNEQFF,TGTGCCAGCAGCGCCATGAGCTCCTACAATGAGCAGTTCTTC
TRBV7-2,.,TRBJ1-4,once,CASSLFRPGQSKGKLFF,TGTGCCAGCAGCTTATTCCGCCCAGGACAGAGCAAAGGAAAACTGTTTTTT
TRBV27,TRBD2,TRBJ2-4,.,CASSFDGLAGTGGKNIQYF,TGTGCCAGCAGTTTCGATGGACTAGCGGGGACCGGGGGCAAAAACATTCAGTACTTC
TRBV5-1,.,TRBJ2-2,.,CASSLGAANTGELFF,TGCGCCAGCAGCCTCGGCGCCGCGAACACCGGGGAGCTGTTTTTT
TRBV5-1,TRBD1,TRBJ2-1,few,CASSPLGEGTGYNEQFF,TGCGCCAGCAGCCCCCTAGGCGAGGGGACAGGCTACAATGAGCAGTTCTTC
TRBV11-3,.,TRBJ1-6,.,CASSHLGPSSYNSPLHF,TGTGCCAGCAGCCACCTTGGCCCGAGCTCCTATAATTCACCCCTCCACTTT
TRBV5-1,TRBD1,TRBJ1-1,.,CASSNGQGTRGTEAFF,TGCGCCAGCAGCAACGGACAGGGGACCCGAGGCACTGAAGCTTTCTTT
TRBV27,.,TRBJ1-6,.,CASSLIRLENSPLHF,TGTGCCAGCAGTTTAATTCGGTTGGAGAATTCACCCCTCCACTTT
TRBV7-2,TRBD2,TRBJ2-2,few,CASSDGLGNTGELFF,TGTGCCAGCAGCGACGGACTAGGTAACACCGGGGAGCTGTTTTTT
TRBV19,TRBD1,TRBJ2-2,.,CASKDRGQGARSPHNTGELFF,TGTGCCAGTAAAGATCGCGGACAGGGGGCGAGGAGTCCGCATAATACCGGGGAGCTGTTTTTT
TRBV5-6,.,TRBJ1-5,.,CASSLKSVGYQPQHF,TGTGCCAGCAGCTTGAAGTCGGTCGGATATCAGCCCCAGCATTTT
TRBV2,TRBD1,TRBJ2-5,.,CASSVQGGGQETQYF,TGTGCCAGCAGTGTACAGGGGGGAGGCCAAGAGACCCAGTACTTC
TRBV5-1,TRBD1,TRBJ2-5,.,CASSSGTGKETQYF,TGCGCCAGCAGCTCGGGGACAGGTAAAGAGACCCAGTACTTC
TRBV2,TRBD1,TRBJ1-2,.,CASSEDRGFGYGYTF,TGTGCCAGCAGTGAAGACAGGGGGTTTGGCTATGGCTACACCTTC
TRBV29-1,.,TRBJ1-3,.,CSVELVNGNTIYF,TGCAGCGTTGAATTGGTGAATGGAAACACCATATATTTT
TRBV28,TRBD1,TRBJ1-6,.,CASSLEPGQADSPLHF,TGTGCCAGCAGTTTAGAACCTGGACAGGCCGATTCACCCCTCCACTTT
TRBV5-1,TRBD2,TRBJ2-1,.,CASSAGTSGGSYNEQFF,TGCGCCAGCAGCGCCGGGACTAGCGGGGGGTCCTACAATGAGCAGTTCTTC
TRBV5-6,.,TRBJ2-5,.,CASSFNSLRETQYF,TGTGCCAGCAGCTTCAATAGCCTGAGAGAGACCCAGTACTTC
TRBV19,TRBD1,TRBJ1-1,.,CASSMGGTGGSAEAFF,TGTGCCAGTAGTATGGGTGGGACAGGGGGCTCCGCTGAAGCTTTCTTT
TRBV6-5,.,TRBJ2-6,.,CASREAGANVLTF,TGTGCCAGCAGAGAGGCCGGGGCCAACGTCCTGACTTTC
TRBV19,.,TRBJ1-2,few,CASSIVPRFDYGYTF,TGTGCCAGTAGTATCGTACCTCGGTTTGACTATGGCTACACCTTC
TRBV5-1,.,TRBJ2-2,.,CASSLAWVQGNTGELFF,TGCGCCAGCAGCTTGGCCTGGGTACAGGGTAACACCGGGGAGCTGTTTTTT
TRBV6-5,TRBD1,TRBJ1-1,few,CASSRDRDTEAFF,TGTGCCAGCAGTAGGGACAGGGACACTGAAGCTTTCTTT
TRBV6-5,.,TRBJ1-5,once,CASSWQGRVQPQHF,TGTGCCAGCAGTTGGCAGGGTCGTGTTCAGCCCCAGCATTTT
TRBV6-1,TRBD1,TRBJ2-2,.,CASSKRTGYTGELFF,TGTGCCAGCAGTAAACGGACAGGTTACACCGGGGAGCTGTTTTTT
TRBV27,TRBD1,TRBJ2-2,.,CASIAHRGLNTGELFF,TGTGCCAGCATAGCTCACAGGGGTCTGAACACCGGGGAGCTGTTTTTT
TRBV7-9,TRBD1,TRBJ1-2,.,CASSLGLTGNGYTF,TGTGCCAGCAGCTTGGGGCTGACAGGGAATGGCTACACCTTC
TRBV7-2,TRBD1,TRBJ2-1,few,CASSPDRTENEQFF,TGTGCCAGCAGCCCGGACAGGACGGAAAATGAGCAGTTCTTC
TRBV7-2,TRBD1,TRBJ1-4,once,CASSPGTGNDKLFF,TGTGCCAGCAGCCCCGGGACAGGGAATGATAAACTGTTTTTT
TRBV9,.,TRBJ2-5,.,CASSERSGELQETQYF,TGTGCCAGCAGCGAGAGATCGGGGGAGCTCCAAGAGACCCAGTACTTC
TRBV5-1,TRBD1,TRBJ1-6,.,CASSLGGQGSFNSVHF,TGCGCCAGCAGCTTGGGAGGACAGGGGTCGTTTAATTCCGTCCACTTT
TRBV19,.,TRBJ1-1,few,CASTEGRLHTEAFF,TGTGCCAGTACAGAGGGTCGGCTCCACACTGAAGCTTTCTTT
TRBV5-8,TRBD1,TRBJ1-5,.,CASSFRQGNQPQHF,TGTGCCAGCAGCTTTCGACAGGGGAATCAGCCCCAGCATTTT
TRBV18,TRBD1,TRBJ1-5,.,CASSLGTGVNQPQHF,TGTGCCAGCTCACTCGGGACAGGCGTCAATCAGCCCCAGCATTTT
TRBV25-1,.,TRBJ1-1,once,CASSGDRRRGWNTEAFF,TGTGCCAGCAGTGGAGACAGGCGGAGGGGTTGGAACACTGAAGCTTTCTTT
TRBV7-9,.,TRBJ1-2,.,CASSPGQLPGNGYTF,TGTGCCAGCAGCCCTGGACAGTTACCGGGAAATGGCTACACCTTC
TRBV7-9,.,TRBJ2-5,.,CASSQTGTNQETQYF,TGTGCCAGCAGTCAAACAGGGACAAATCAAGAGACCCAGTACTTC
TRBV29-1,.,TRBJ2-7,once,CSVAQESREQYF,TGCAGCGTTGCGCAGGAATCTAGGGAGCAGTACTTC
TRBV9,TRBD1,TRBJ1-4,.,CASSVAGGTNEKLFF,TGTGCCAGCAGCGTAGCAGGGGGCACTAATGAAAAACTGTTTTTT
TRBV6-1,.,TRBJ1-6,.,CASIMGNSPLHF,TGTGCCAGCATTATGGGGAATTCACCCCTCCACTTT
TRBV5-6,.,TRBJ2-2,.,CASSRDTYTGELFF,TGTGCCAGCAGCCGGGACACATACACCGGGGAGCTGTTTTTT
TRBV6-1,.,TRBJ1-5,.,CASSQEFNQPQHF,TGTGCCAGCAGTCAAGAATTCAATCAGCCCCAGCATTTT